These 12 T cell receptor beta chains originate from one sample sequenced in a study of siplizumab effects on memory and regulatory T cells. Only in-frame clones appear in the TCRdb table, and some are missing; sequencing was by immunoSEQ multiplex PCR. Counted here are around 100,000 clones, more than 85% occurring once; the ten biggest clones make up about 2.4%. The sequenced sample consisted of CD4+ T cells sorted from blood. The receptors originated from a human donor in good health. Some clones in this sample may be carry-over from other donors' samples.

The chain employs TRBV7-9 and TRBJ2-1, with D possibly matching TRBD1 (6 bases). Deletions cut 4 bases from V and 0 bases from J, with 16 bases between. CDR1 SEHNR and CDR2 FQNEAQ come from the germline V gene (reference sequence). The CDR3 consists of 17 residues. CDR3 protein: CASSSSQGTSSYNEQFF. Written as DNA, the CDR3 is TGTGCCAGCAGCTCATCACAGGGAACCTCCTCCTACAATGAGCAGTTCTTC. Drawing the rest from reference TRBV7-9 and TRBJ2-1, the complete variable domain is DTGVSQNPRHKITKRGQNVTFRCDPISEHNRLYWYRQTLGQGPEFLTYFQNEAQLEKSRLLSDRFSAERPKGSFSTLEIQRTEQGDSAMYLCASSSSQGTSSYNEQFFGPGTRLTVL.

The gene calls are TRBV19 and TRBJ2-7; 7 positions agree with TRBD2. J lost 0 bases, V lost 5 bases, and 13 bases had no gene match. The germline gives CDR1 LNHDA, CDR2 SQIVND (reference sequence). The CDR3 is 17 residues long. The CDR3 DNA reads as TGTGCCAGTAGTGCCCGTTGGGGGGGAGAGTTCTCCTACGAGCAGTACTTC. Translation gives CASSARWGGEFSYEQYF.

The chain employs TRBV7-8 and TRBJ2-1, with 8 bases fitting TRBD2. This CDR3 is 18 amino acids long. Looked up from germline, CDR1 is SGHVS and CDR2 is FQNEAQ. The ends lost 0 bases at V and 0 bases at J; junction bases unmatched: 7. The CDR3 sequence is CASSLAIGRVSSYNEQFF. The CDR3 region has the DNA TGTGCCAGCAGCTTAGCTATCGGGAGGGTGAGCTCCTACAATGAGCAGTTCTTC.

The table lists this clone with a count of one. The chain is built from TRBV7-9 and TRBJ2-7, with 7 bases fitting TRBD1. The junction had 4 bases not matched to a gene; V was cut back by 5 bases and J by 0 bases. The CDR3 runs 14 residues. Germline assignment: CDR1 SEHNR and CDR2 FQNEAQ (reference sequence). The CDR3 here is CASSPSGGSYEQYF. The CDR3 DNA reads as TGTGCCAGCAGCCCCTCAGGGGGCTCCTACGAGCAGTACTTC. Full variable domain (remainder filled in from reference TRBV7-9 and TRBJ2-7): DTGVSQNPRHKITKRGQNVTFRCDPISEHNRLYWYRQTLGQGPEFLTYFQNEAQLEKSRLLSDRFSAERPKGSFSTLEIQRTEQGDSAMYLCASSPSGGSYEQYFGPGTRLTVT.

The rearrangement joins TRBV28 to TRBJ2-1; 7 nucleotides line up with TRBD2. Germline V gene sequence: CDR1 MDHEN, CDR2 SYDVKM. J lost 10 bases, V lost 5 bases, and 8 bases had no gene match. CDR3 length: 13 amino acids. CDR3 amino acids: CASSPTPGREQFF. DNA of the CDR3: TGTGCCAGCAGTCCCACCCCCGGGAGGGAGCAGTTCTTC.

J is TRBJ2-1 and V is TRBV18, with 12 bases fitting TRBD2. CDR1 is KGHSH, CDR2 LQKENI, per germline. The CDR3 length is 15 residues. Trimming took 4 bases from V and 8 from J; bases not matched to a gene: 6. CDR3 DNA: TGTGCCAGCTCACGACTAGCGGGAGAGGTTGATGAGCAGTTCTTC. It encodes CASSRLAGEVDEQFF.

The rearrangement uses TRBV28 and TRBJ2-7; 7 nucleotides align to TRBD1. Trimming at V came to 1 base and at J to 2 bases, leaving 17 bases not matched to a gene. CDR1 MDHEN and CDR2 SYDVKM come from the germline V gene. The CDR3 totals 19 residues. For the CDR3, the DNA is TGTGCCAGCAGTTTATCGTTCGTATTTCCCGACAGGGCAGCCTACGAGCAGTACTTC. It yields the protein CASSLSFVFPDRAAYEQYF.

The chain joins TRBV18 to TRBJ1-5; TRBD1 agrees at 8 bases. Germline CDR1 reads KGHSH; CDR2 reads LQKENI. CDR3 length: 13 amino acids. The trim removed 3 bases at V and 6 bases at J, leaving 1 base unmatched. The CDR3 reads CASSPGQGQPQHF. DNA of the CDR3: TGTGCCAGCTCACCTGGACAGGGTCAGCCCCAGCATTTT.

V gene TRBV5-1 combines with J gene TRBJ2-3, with no clear D. This CDR3 has 15 residues. The ends were cut back, 0 bases at V and 2 bases at J, with 10 bases in the middle. From germline, CDR1 is SGHRS and CDR2 YFSETQ. The CDR3 bases are TGCGCCAGCAGCTTGGGTGTCAGCTTCACAGATACGCAGTATTTT. This gives the protein CASSLGVSFTDTQYF.

This chain uses TRBV2 with TRBJ1-1; 10 nucleotides match TRBD1. The CDR3 is 14 amino acids. Germline V gives CDR1 SNHLY, CDR2 FYNNEI. V lost 7 bases, J lost 6 bases, and 8 bases stayed unmatched. CDR3 DNA sequence: TGTGCCAGCACTACCGACAGGGGGCGTCCTGAAGCTTTCTTT. Translation gives CASTTDRGRPEAFF. Full variable domain (remainder filled in from reference TRBV2 and TRBJ1-1): EPEVTQTPSHQVTQMGQEVILRCVPISNHLYFYWYRQILGQKVEFLVSFYNNEISEKSEIFDDQFSVERPDGSNFTLKIRSTKLEDSAMYFCASTTDRGRPEAFFGQGTRLTVV.

The chain is built from TRBV5-1 and TRBJ2-7, with TRBD1 identical over 9 bases. Trimming removed 0 bases from V and 2 bases from J; junction bases left unmatched: 6. This CDR3 has 16 residues. Per germline, CDR1 SGHRS and CDR2 YFSETQ. The CDR3 DNA sequence: TGCGCCAGCAGCTTGGATGGCGGGACAGGGACCTACGAGCAGTACTTC. Translated: CASSLDGGTGTYEQYF.

The V gene is TRBV9, the J gene TRBJ2-5; maybe TRBD1 (6 bases). V shed 4 bases and J shed 1 base, with 14 bases lying between them. The CDR3 has 15 residues. CDR1 and CDR2 (germline): SGDLS, YYNGEE. In nucleotides, the CDR3 is TGTGCCAGCAGCCGTTCACAGGGTCCCCAAGAGACCCAGTACTTC. Translation gives CASSRSQGPQETQYF.